Below are 9 T cell receptor beta chains sequenced from a single sample in a study of cytomegalovirus exposure and HLA in healthy donors. The PCR employed 60 Vbeta primers together with 13 Jbeta primers. The data were produced by immunoSEQ multiplex PCR, yet TCRdb's version contains in-frame clones alone and is incomplete. This table has 110,000 to 150,000 clones, around four fifths appearing once. The sequenced material came from PBMCs. These receptors all come from a male donor in good health and CMV-seronegative.

This clone occurred a few times. The rearrangement joins TRBV19 to TRBJ1-2, with D possibly being TRBD1 (6 bases). V gave up 3 bases and J gave up 0 bases, with 20 bases separating them. Germline V lookup: CDR1 LNHDA, CDR2 SQIVND (reference sequence). This CDR3 has 18 amino acids. CDR3 sequence reads: CASSIKLIDRTANYGYTF. CDR3 nucleotide sequence: TGTGCCAGTAGTATCAAATTAATCGACAGGACCGCTAACTATGGCTACACCTTC.

Here the CDR3 reads CASIDGPRGSTEAFF. The DNA of the CDR3 is TGTGCCAGTATCGATGGCCCCAGAGGGTCGACTGAAGCTTTCTTT. The chain links TRBV19 to TRBJ1-1; no firm D call. There are 15 residues in the CDR3. V dropped 7 bases and J dropped 5 bases, with 20 bases sitting between them. Germline assignment: CDR1 LNHDA and CDR2 SQIVND (reference sequence).

The chain combines TRBV5-1 with TRBJ2-1; no clear D. The CDR3 has 14 amino acids. CDR1 and CDR2 from the germline V gene are SGHRS and YFSETQ. Trimming shortened V by 3 bases and J by 6 bases, and 13 bases separated the two germline ends. The CDR3 DNA reads as TGCGCCAGCAGCTCAACAAATCGGGTCAATGAGCAGTTCTTC. This gives the protein CASSSTNRVNEQFF. Drawing the rest from reference TRBV5-1 and TRBJ2-1, the complete variable domain is KAGVTQTPRYLIKTRGQQVTLSCSPISGHRSVSWYQQTPGQGLQFLFEYFSETQRNKGNFPGRFSGRQFSNSRSEMNVSTLELGDSALYLCASSSTNRVNEQFFGPGTRLTVL.

The V call is TRBV7-6, the J call TRBJ2-7, with a tentative D call TRBD1 (6 bases). The CDR3 has 15 residues. Germline CDR1 SGHVS, CDR2 FNYEAQ. Trimming removed 2 bases from V and 3 bases from J, with 14 bases in between. The CDR3 loop is CASSLTGTLFYEQYF. The CDR3 nucleotides read TGTGCCAGCAGCTTAACCGGGACACTATTCTACGAGCAGTACTTC.

The rearrangement joins TRBV18 to TRBJ1-2; D remains ambiguous. From germline, CDR1 is KGHSH and CDR2 LQKENI. The CDR3 runs to 15 residues. Trimming removed 2 bases from V and 4 bases from J, with 14 bases in between. The CDR3 spells CASSPSVGRPYGYTF. For the CDR3, the DNA is TGTGCCAGCTCACCATCGGTCGGCAGGCCCTATGGCTACACCTTC.

The chain combines TRBV6-5 with TRBJ1-5; possible D gene TRBD1, 6 bases. Per the germline V gene, CDR1 is MNHEY and CDR2 is SVGAGI. This CDR3 is built from 14 residues. Trimming stripped 5 bases from V and 6 bases from J, with 14 bases between. CDR3 sequence (DNA): TGTGCCAGCAGTCCCCCAGGGGCGGGTCAGCCCCAGCATTTT. Translation gives CASSPPGAGQPQHF.

The V and J genes are TRBV27 and TRBJ1-6; D unresolved. Per the germline V gene, CDR1 is MNHEY and CDR2 is SMNVEV (reference sequence). The CDR3 covers 15 residues. Deletions cut 6 bases from V and 2 bases from J, with 11 bases between. The CDR3 spells CASSSGGPYNSPLHF. Written as DNA, the CDR3 is TGTGCCAGCAGCTCTGGAGGGCCCTATAATTCACCCCTCCACTTT.

The chain joins TRBV9 to TRBJ1-2; D is possibly TRBD1 (5 bases). The CDR3 spans 13 residues. Trimming stripped 4 bases from V and 4 bases from J, with 11 bases between. Germline lookup yields CDR1 SGDLS and CDR2 YYNGEE. CDR3 in amino acids: CASSPTGGYGYTF. CDR3 nucleotide sequence: TGTGCCAGCAGCCCAACGGGGGGCTATGGCTACACCTTC.

The genes are TRBV7-2 and TRBJ1-2, with D perhaps matching TRBD1 (6 bases). CDR1 SGHTA and CDR2 FQGNSA come from the germline V gene. V was pared by 3 bases and J by 3 bases, with 23 bases between. The CDR3 has 18 amino acids. The chain's CDR3 is CASSFKTGGPTVDYGYTF. CDR3 DNA: TGTGCCAGCAGCTTCAAGACGGGGGGCCCAACAGTCGACTATGGCTACACCTTC.